The 21 T cell receptor beta chains below come from one sample, sequenced in a study of tumor-infiltrating lymphocytes in primary liver carcinoma. Unsorted whole blood yielded the blood RNA, and germline DNA was also extracted. TCR beta cDNA was prepared out of roughly 0.5 ug total RNA by means of a constant-region primer. Construction of TCR beta libraries relied on three successive nested multiplex PCR rounds employing slightly modified ARM-PCR. TRBV1-TRBV30 forward primers paired with a C-beta reverse primer were used in the first two PCR rounds, which ran approximately 10 cycles each. TCRdb redid the calling of the multiplex PCR reads with MiXCR, one entry per CDR3 protein. The data hold hundreds of thousands of distinct CDR3 sequences, with 65% observed a single time. Sequenced sample: peripheral blood. Every receptor here comes from a middle-aged man with primary liver carcinoma and hepatitis B virus infection.

About this clonotype itself: The junction shows a germline mismatch at one end, possibly a read error. The genes are TRBV4-1 and TRBJ1-4; TRBD1 agrees at 9 bases. Per the germline V gene, CDR1 is MGHRA and CDR2 is YSYEKL. This CDR3 contains 14 residues. This CDR3 is CASSQTGGDEKLSF. In DNA form, the CDR3 reads TGCGCCAGCAGCCAGACAGGGGGGGATGAAAAACTGTCTTTT.

This chain uses TRBV5-1 with TRBJ2-7; either TRBD1 or TRBD2 may fit D (5 bases each). Trimming cost V 0 bases and J 6 bases, with 16 bases left between them. This CDR3 region has 15 residues. The V gene's germline CDR1 is SGHRS and CDR2 YFSETQ. Here the CDR3 reads CASSLVVGTAGEQYF. Written as DNA, the CDR3 is TGCGCCAGCAGCTTGGTGGTGGGGACCGCGGGCGAGCAGTACTTC. The full variable domain, with the rest looked up from reference TRBV5-1 and TRBJ2-7, is KAGVTQTPRYLIKTRGQQVTLSCSPISGHRSVSWYQQTPGQGLQFLFEYFSETQRNKGNFPGRFSGRQFSNSRSEMNVSTLELGDSALYLCASSLVVGTAGEQYFGPGTRLTVT.

In nucleotides, the CDR3 is TGTGCCAGCACCTCCAAGGACCAGCCCCAGCATTTT. Translation: CASTSKDQPQHF. This chain joins TRBV6-6 and TRBJ1-5; D is uncertain. CDR3 length equals 12 residues. Trimming stripped 7 bases from V and 7 bases from J, with 11 bases between. Germline-derived CDR1 and CDR2 are MNHNY and SVGAGI (reference sequence).

The chain uses TRBV6-1 and TRBJ1-1, with a possible D match to TRBD1 (6 bases). The germline V and J ends were trimmed by 7 bases and 0 bases, with 12 bases remaining between them. Germline CDR1 MNHNS, CDR2 SASEGT. The CDR3 length is 14 residues. Written as DNA, the CDR3 is TGTGCCAGCAATCCGACAGGTATGAACACTGAAGCTTTCTTT. This translates into CASNPTGMNTEAFF.

The rearrangement uses TRBV28 and TRBJ1-5, with 9 nucleotides matching TRBD1. CDR1 and CDR2 (germline): MDHEN, SYDVKM. V trimming: 6 bases; J trimming: 4 bases; junction bases outside the gene matches: 1. The CDR3 contains 13 residues. The CDR3 sequence is CASSDRGNQPQHF. CDR3 sequence (DNA): TGTGCCAGCAGCGACAGGGGGAATCAGCCCCAGCATTTT.

The chain has TRBV4-2 and TRBJ1-3; D ambiguous. V gave up 2 bases and J gave up 4 bases, with 15 bases separating them. CDR1 and CDR2 from the germline V gene are LGHNA and YNFKEQ. CDR3 length: 16 amino acids. CDR3 nucleotides: TGTGCCAGCAGCCAACATGTGCTGGTGACAGGAAACACCATATATTTT. This gives the protein CASSQHVLVTGNTIYF.

A note on this clonotype: A junction end diverges from the germline sequence, so it may reflect a read error. This chain links TRBV11-2 with TRBJ2-2; D remains unclear. The length of the CDR3 is 13 residues. Germline values: CDR1 SGHAT, CDR2 FQNNGV. In DNA form, the CDR3 reads TGTTCCAGCAGCTCCGTTAACACCGGAGAGCTGTTTTTT. This translates into CSSSSVNTGELFF.

This clonotype occurred many times. This chain uses TRBV6-2 or TRBV6-3 with TRBJ1-2, with no clear D. Per the germline V gene, CDR1 is MNHEY and CDR2 is SVGEGT. V gave up 7 bases and J gave up 5 bases, with 11 bases separating them. The CDR3 totals 12 residues. This CDR3 reads CASTYGEYGYTF. As DNA, the CDR3 is TGTGCCAGCACCTACGGGGAGTATGGCTACACCTTC.

As concerns this clonotype: A single base separates this from a much larger clone, so it may be a read error. V is TRBV6-5 and J is TRBJ1-5; 7 bases are shared with TRBD1. The CDR3 has 14 amino acids. Germline CDR1 MNHEY, CDR2 SVGAGI. The chain's CDR3 is CGSRVRDRYQPQHF. The CDR3 DNA reads as TGTGGCAGCAGAGTCCGGGACAGATATCAGCCCCAGCATTTT.

This clonotype was found a few times. The V call is TRBV6-1, the J call TRBJ2-7; D unclear. The CDR3 loop spans 13 amino acids. Germline CDR1 reads MNHNS; CDR2 reads SASEGT. Deletions cut 4 bases from V and 10 bases from J, with 17 bases between. The CDR3 protein is CASSVERLGEQYF. Written as DNA, the CDR3 is TGTGCCAGCAGTGTCGAGAGGTTGGGCGAACAGTACTTC.

This chain joins TRBV14 and TRBJ1-1; the D is unclear. CDR3 length: 15 residues. CDR1 is SGHDN, CDR2 FVKESK, per germline. V was clipped by 2 bases and J by 0 bases, with 10 bases between them. The DNA for the CDR3 is TGTGCCAGCAGCCAAAAGGCGAGTATGAACACTGAAGCTTTCTTT. Encoded protein: CASSQKASMNTEAFF.

Remarks on this clonotype: A clone one base away is much larger, so this may be a read error. The CDR3 DNA reads TGTGCCAGCAGTTACGACAGGGCAAGAGATACGCAGTATTTT. This codes for CASSYDRARDTQYF. The rearrangement uses TRBV6-5 and TRBJ2-3, with 7 bases that match TRBD1. CDR3 length equals 14 residues. Losses at the gene ends were 2 bases for V and 5 bases for J; bases not matched to a gene: 4. CDR1 is MNHEY, CDR2 SVGAGI, per germline.

This clonotype was seen only a few times. The conserved closing phenylalanine or tryptophan is absent in this CDR3, likely reflecting a read error. The chain has TRBV7-9 and TRBJ2-3; D unresolved. CDR3 size: 12 residues. Trimming removed 5 bases from V and 3 bases from J, with 6 bases in between. Germline V gene sequence: CDR1 SEHNR, CDR2 FQNEAQ (reference sequence). The CDR3 region has the DNA TGTGCCAGCAGCCCAGAAACAGATACGCAGTATTCT. Protein product: CASSPETDTQYS.

V usage is TRBV29-1 and J usage is TRBJ2-5; 9 positions agree with TRBD1. The CDR3 spans 12 residues. V trimming: 8 bases; J trimming: 7 bases; junction bases outside the gene matches: 8. Germline V gene sequence: CDR1 SQVTM, CDR2 ANQGSEA. The CDR3 DNA follows: TGCAGCTTCGCACAGGGGGCGGGGACCCAGTACTTC. It is translated as CSFAQGAGTQYF.

With regard to this clonotype: The junction shows a germline mismatch at one end, possibly a read error. V usage is TRBV6-2 or TRBV6-3 and J usage is TRBJ2-6; a possible D gene is TRBD1 (6 bases). CDR3 length equals 15 residues. Germline V gene data show CDR1 as MNHEY and CDR2 as SVGEGT. This CDR3 is CASSLRGSGANVLSF. The CDR3 nucleotides are TGTGCCAGCAGTCTCAGGGGCTCTGGGGCCAACGTCCTGAGTTTC.

Note on this clonotype: The junction and the germline gene differ at one end; a read error may be behind it. V gene TRBV6-1 combines with J gene TRBJ1-1; the D gene is possibly TRBD1 (5 bases). Per the germline V gene, CDR1 is MNHNS and CDR2 is SASEGT. This CDR3 is 13 amino acids long. This chain's CDR3 is CASRTEQNTEASF. The CDR3 DNA reads as TGTGCCAGCAGGACAGAGCAGAACACTGAAGCTTCCTTT.

This sequence joins TRBV7-9 and TRBJ2-5; the D is unclear. V lost 0 bases and J lost 1, with 9 bases in between. This CDR3 region has 15 residues. Germline-derived CDR1 and CDR2 are SEHNR and FQNEAQ (reference sequence). CDR3 bases: TGTGCCAGCAGCTTAGCTGCTGGCTTCCAAGAGACCCAGTACTTC. It codes for CASSLAAGFQETQYF.

Comment on this clonotype: Its ends do not fully match the called genes, so a read error is possible. The genes are TRBV11-1 and TRBJ2-1; unclear D gene. This CDR3 is built from 14 residues. Germline V gene lookup returns CDR1 SGHAT and CDR2 FQDESV (reference sequence). CDR3 sequence: CVSSLAGSYNERFF. CDR3 in DNA: TGTGTCAGCAGCTTAGCCGGTTCCTACAATGAGCGGTTCTTC.

This clonotype has at least ten counts. V gene TRBV29-1 combines with J gene TRBJ2-5; TRBD2 agrees at 7 bases. The CDR3 loop spans 12 amino acids. Germline CDR1 SQVTM, CDR2 ANQGSEA. V lost 8 bases to trimming and J lost 4 bases; unmatched junction nucleotides: 7. For the CDR3, the DNA is TGCAGCTCCTCTAGCGGACTAGAGACCCAGTACTTC. Its translation: CSSSSGLETQYF. Looking up the rest from reference TRBV29-1 and TRBJ2-5 gives the full variable domain: SAVISQKPSRDICQRGTSLTIQCQVDSQVTMMFWYRQQPGQSLTLIATANQGSEATYESGFVIDKFPISRPNLTFSTLTVSNMSPEDSSIYLCSSSSGLETQYFGPGTRLLVL.

The chain links TRBV28 to TRBJ2-3, with 10 bases matching TRBD2. J lost 1 base, V lost 5 bases, and 6 bases had no gene match. The CDR3 totals 16 residues. Germline CDR1 is MDHEN and CDR2 is SYDVKM. CDR3 bases: TGTGCCAGCAGTCCATTCGGGACTAGCGGCACAGATACGCAGTATTTT. Translating it yields CASSPFGTSGTDTQYF.

In regard to this clonotype: A much bigger clone sits one base away, suggesting this may be a read error. The chain uses TRBV29-1 and TRBJ1-2; possibly TRBD1 for D (5 bases). The germline CDR1 and CDR2 sequences are SQVTM and ANQGSEA. V lost 6 bases, J lost 9 bases, and 17 bases lay in between. The CDR3 extends over 12 amino acids. CDR3 DNA sequence: TGCAGCGTCCTTTATCAGGGCTTTAGCTACACCTTC. It translates to CSVLYQGFSYTF.